The rows below give T cell receptor beta chains drawn from one sample of a study of OX40 agonist ivuxolimab in advanced cancers. Libraries were prepared by immunoSEQ multiplex PCR; TCRdb keeps only in-frame clonotypes and omits some of them. The sample consists of about 64,000 clones, roughly 85% of them appearing once. Sequenced here: CD4+ or CD8+ T cells sorted from blood, sampled in a trial of the OX40 agonist ivuxolimab. All receptors come from an adult with an advanced solid tumor such as melanoma, head and neck, liver or kidney cancer. Each CDR3 is given with its conserved first and last residue. The D gene is left open where the match is weak. A row's size may be missing; if present it is once, few, many or a size class.

j_call clone_size v_call d_call cdr3_length cdr3_nt cdr3_aa
TRBJ2-7 . TRBV30 TRBD2 18 TGTGCCCAAAATCATAGGAGAGGGGCTAGCGGGTTATCTGGCGAGCAGTACTTC CAQNHRRGASGLSGEQYF
TRBJ2-1 . TRBV6-5 TRBD1 15 TGTGCCAGCAGTGGGGACAGGGTGAACTACAATGAGCAGTTCTTC CASSGDRVNYNEQFF
TRBJ1-4 . TRBV6-1 TRBD1 14 TGTGCCAGCATCCCCGGGACAGGCCCTGAAAAACTGTTTTTT CASIPGTGPEKLFF
TRBJ2-2 . TRBV9 . 14 TGTGCCAGCAGCGTAGTCGGGGACACCGGGGAGCTGTTTTTT CASSVVGDTGELFF
TRBJ1-1 . TRBV7-6 TRBD1 20 TGTGCCAGCAGCTTAGTACCCCTCCGACAGGGAACCTTTCTTGAAGCTGAAGCTTTCTTT CASSLVPLRQGTFLEAEAFF
TRBJ2-3 once TRBV5-4 . 13 TGTGCCAGCAGCCTACAGGGCCCAGATACGCAGTATTTT CASSLQGPDTQYF
TRBJ2-5 once TRBV23-1 TRBD2 19 TGCGCCAGCAGTCATCCCCCGGGGACTAGCGGGAGAACACAAGAGACCCAGTACTTC CASSHPPGTSGRTQETQYF
TRBJ1-2 . TRBV2 . 12 TGTGCCAGCAGTGAGCAGACAAATGGCTACACCTTC CASSEQTNGYTF
TRBJ2-1 . TRBV18 TRBD2 17 TGTGCCAGCTCACCACGACTAGCGGGGACTTTCTACAATGAGCAGTTCTTC CASSPRLAGTFYNEQFF
TRBJ1-2 . TRBV10-3 TRBD1 14 TGTGCCATCAGTGAGCCCCGGGACAGGCCTGGCTACACCTTC CAISEPRDRPGYTF
TRBJ1-5 . TRBV6-1 . 15 TGTGTCAGCAGTGAATCGGGACATCGCAATCAGCCCCAGCATTTT CVSSESGHRNQPQHF
TRBJ1-2 . TRBV19 . 14 TGTGCCACTATCGGGGGGAACTCAAACTATGGCTACACCTTC CATIGGNSNYGYTF
TRBJ2-3 . TRBV11-3 TRBD1 18 TGTGCCAGCAGCTTAGGAACGACAGGGCTAAGGATCCCCGATACGCAGTATTTT CASSLGTTGLRIPDTQYF
TRBJ2-1 . TRBV6-5 TRBD1 15 TGTGCCAGCAGCCCCGGGACAGGTTCCTACAATGAGCAGTTCTTC CASSPGTGSYNEQFF
TRBJ2-1 . TRBV6-4 TRBD1 15 TGTGCCAGCAGCGAGGGACAGAGCTCCTACAATGAGCAGTTCTTC CASSEGQSSYNEQFF
TRBJ1-1 . TRBV18 . 14 TGTGCCAGCTCACCCCGCGATATGAACACTGAAGCTTTCTTT CASSPRDMNTEAFF
TRBJ2-3 once TRBV28 . 14 TGTGCCAGCAGTTTCCGGGACCGCACAGATACGCAGTATTTT CASSFRDRTDTQYF
TRBJ1-5 . TRBV6-1 . 13 TGTGCCAGCAGTGAAGTGCCGGGTGCTGAGGTGCATTTT CASSEVPGAEVHF
TRBJ2-3 . TRBV10-2 . 13 TGCGCCAGCGGTTATACCAATTTAGATACGCAGTATTTT CASGYTNLDTQYF
TRBJ2-3 . TRBV7-2 . 15 TGTGCCAGCATCCCAGTCATCGGGCGGTGGGATACGCAGTATTTT CASIPVIGRWDTQYF
TRBJ1-3 . TRBV11-2 . 14 TGTGCCAGCAGCTTAGTAGGGACGGCGGACACCATATATTTT CASSLVGTADTIYF
TRBJ1-6 . TRBV6-4 . 14 TGTGCCAGCAGTGATGGGTCTCGGGATTCACCCCTCCACTTT CASSDGSRDSPLHF
TRBJ2-2 . TRBV6-4 TRBD2 13 TGTGCCAGCAGTGAGCGGGAGCACGGGGAGCTGTTTTTT CASSEREHGELFF
TRBJ2-1 . TRBV6-1 TRBD2 14 TGTGCCAGCAGTGAGGCGGGAGCTAGGAATGAGCAGTTCTTC CASSEAGARNEQFF
TRBJ2-1 . TRBV14 . 14 TGTGCCAGCAGCCAAGATCGGGCCTACAATGAGCAGTTCTTC CASSQDRAYNEQFF
TRBJ1-1 . TRBV7-2 . 13 TGTGCCAGCAGCTCTCTACGAGACACTGAAGCTTTCTTT CASSSLRDTEAFF
TRBJ1-2 . TRBV4-2 . 16 TGTGCCAGCAGCCCGAAATTGCGTGGTACTAATGGGGGCTACACCTTC CASSPKLRGTNGGYTF
TRBJ1-1 . TRBV29-1 TRBD1 13 TGCAGCGTTGAAGTTCGACAGGGTGCTGAAGCTTTCTTT CSVEVRQGAEAFF
TRBJ2-5 . TRBV27 . 14 TGTGCCAGCAGTTTATCCCGAGGTAGAGAGACCCAGTACTTC CASSLSRGRETQYF
TRBJ1-2 . TRBV27 . 15 TGTGCCAGCAGTTCCCCCGTCAGGGGTGGCTATGGCTACACCTTC CASSSPVRGGYGYTF
TRBJ2-5 . TRBV13 . 11 TGTGCCAGCAGCTTAAAGGAGACCCAGTACTTC CASSLKETQYF
TRBJ2-7 few TRBV7-2 . 15 TGTGCCAGCAGCTTAGGAGGACCCTCCTTGGCCGAGCAGTACTTC CASSLGGPSLAEQYF
TRBJ2-2 . TRBV10-3 TRBD1 15 TGTGCCATCATGACAGGGCCCCAGAACACCGGGGAGCTGTTTTTT CAIMTGPQNTGELFF
TRBJ2-2 . TRBV7-8 TRBD2 16 TGTGCCAGCAGCTTAGGGGGACTAGGCAACACCGGGGAGCTGTTTTTT CASSLGGLGNTGELFF
TRBJ2-6 . TRBV5-8 . 17 TGTGCCAGCAGCTTGTTAGGGTCTTCTTCTGGGGCCAACGTCCTGACTTTC CASSLLGSSSGANVLTF
TRBJ2-7 . TRBV5-5 TRBD2 14 TGTGCCAGCAGCTTAGCGGGGGGGCCTCTCGAGCAGTACTTC CASSLAGGPLEQYF
TRBJ2-1 . TRBV29-1 . 15 TGCAGCGTTGGGCGCGTCGGTAGCTCCTACAATGAGCAGTTCTTC CSVGRVGSSYNEQFF
TRBJ2-5 . TRBV21-1 . 15 TGTGCCAGCAGCAAAGTTACGGCTCGGGGAGAGACCCAGTACTTC CASSKVTARGETQYF
TRBJ2-3 once TRBV6-6 . 14 TGTGCCAGCAGTTACGGGGGGAGCACAGATACGCAGTATTTT CASSYGGSTDTQYF
TRBJ2-1 once TRBV5-1 . 15 TGCGCCAGCAAAAATCCGGGGGACTTTGCGGGTGAGCAGTTCTTC CASKNPGDFAGEQFF
TRBJ2-7 . TRBV19 . 15 TGTGCCAGTAGTATGGACCTGAGGGGGGCCTACGAGCAGTACTTC CASSMDLRGAYEQYF
TRBJ2-5 . TRBV27 . 15 TGTGCCAGCAGTTTACAGGGCAAATTCCAAGAGACCCAGTACTTC CASSLQGKFQETQYF
TRBJ1-1 . TRBV7-2 . 15 TGTGCCAGCAGCTTTTCGTCGTATGTGAACACTGAAGCTTTCTTT CASSFSSYVNTEAFF
TRBJ2-7 . TRBV11-1 . 16 TGTGCCAGCAGCTTAGCGCGGCGGGGAACTTCCTACGAGCAGTACTTC CASSLARRGTSYEQYF
TRBJ2-1 . TRBV6-1 . 16 TGTGCCAGCAGTGAAGACAGCCTTTATTCCTACAATGAGCAGTTCTTC CASSEDSLYSYNEQFF
TRBJ2-5 . TRBV5-6 . 16 TGTGCCAGCAGCTTTAATGTGGGGGATGGTCAAGAGACCCAGTACTTC CASSFNVGDGQETQYF
TRBJ1-1 . TRBV6-6 TRBD1 14 TGTGCCAGCAATTTCGGACAGGGGAACACTGAAGCTTTCTTT CASNFGQGNTEAFF
TRBJ1-1 . TRBV7-2 . 12 TGTGCCAGCAGCCCACAACAGGGTCAAGCTTTCTTT CASSPQQGQAFF
TRBJ2-1 . TRBV2 TRBD2 16 TGTGCCAGCAGTGCCGCTAGCGGTAGCTCCTACAATGAGCAGTTCTTC CASSAASGSSYNEQFF
TRBJ2-7 . TRBV6-5 . 13 TGTGCCAGCAGTTACTCTGCAGGAAACGAGCAGTACTTC CASSYSAGNEQYF
TRBJ2-7 . TRBV7-6 . 16 TGTGCCAGCAGCTTAGAGTCAGGAGGGCTGTCCTACGAGCAGTACTTC CASSLESGGLSYEQYF
TRBJ2-5 few TRBV13 TRBD1 15 TGTGCCAGCAGCTTGACAGGGTGGCACCAAGAGACCCAGTACTTC CASSLTGWHQETQYF
TRBJ1-1 . TRBV19 TRBD1 18 TGTGCCAGTAGTACTCGGACAGGGGGCTCCCATATGAACACTGAAGCTTTCTTT CASSTRTGGSHMNTEAFF